The present TCR beta chain was sequenced within a study of spatial heterogeneity in lung cancer. Study-wide findings and caveats: Tumor mutation counts were tracked by expanded intratumoral alpha and beta TCR counts. Coverage estimated for tumor T cells reached roughly 6.8% for alpha chains and about 12% for beta chains.

This clonotype is medium-sized (0.01 to 0.1%) within its sample. What it binds is not known. Stated time point: sample taken at primary tumor resection. Whole RNA, which was extracted from tumor, nontumor lung tissue or frozen PBMC, was sequenced without any cell sorting. TCR cDNA molecules were tagged individually, and each one carried a unique molecular identifier. TCRdb re-analysed the 5' RACE reads in MiXCR, keeping a single row per CDR3 protein. The sample lists hundreds of distinct CDR3 sequences; around 9.7% were seen once. This CDR3 spans 18 amino acids. Unmatched junction bases numbered 9, after V lost 7 bases and J lost 0 bases. Germline V gives CDR1 LNHDA, CDR2 SQIVND (reference sequence).

The rearrangement joins TRBV19 to TRBJ2-6; TRBD2 matches 10 bases. This clonotype originated in a male donor with early-stage non-small cell lung cancer. Here the sequenced sample was lung tumor tissue, taken at surgery. CDR3 residues: CASTFRTSGYSGANVLTF. In DNA, the CDR3 is TGTGCCAGTACGTTCCGGACTAGCGGTTACTCTGGGGCCAACGTCCTGACTTTC.